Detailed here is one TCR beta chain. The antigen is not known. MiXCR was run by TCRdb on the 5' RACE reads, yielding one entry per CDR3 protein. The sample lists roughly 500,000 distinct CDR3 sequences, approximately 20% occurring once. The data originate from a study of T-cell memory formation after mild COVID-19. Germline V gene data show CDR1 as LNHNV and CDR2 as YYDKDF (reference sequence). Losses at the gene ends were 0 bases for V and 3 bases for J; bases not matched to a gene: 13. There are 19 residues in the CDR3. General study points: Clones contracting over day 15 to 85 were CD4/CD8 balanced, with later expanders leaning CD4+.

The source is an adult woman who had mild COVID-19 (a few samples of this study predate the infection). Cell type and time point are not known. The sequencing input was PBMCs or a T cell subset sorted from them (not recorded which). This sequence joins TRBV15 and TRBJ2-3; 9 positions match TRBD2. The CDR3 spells CATSRDLGREREVTDTQYF. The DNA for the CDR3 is TGTGCCACCAGCAGAGATCTCGGTCGGGAGCGGGAGGTTACAGATACGCAGTATTTT.